Below, one T cell receptor beta chain is given with its context. What it recognizes is unknown. The primer mix had 60 Vbeta and 13 Jbeta primers. The table came from immunoSEQ multiplex PCR; TCRdb's copy has only in-frame clones and leaves some out. The table records tens of thousands of clones, about four fifths of them present only once. Trimming took 0 bases from V and 7 from J, leaving 10 bases between them. The CDR3 is 15 residues long. Germline loops: CDR1 SEHNR, CDR2 FQNEAQ (reference sequence). The data originate from a study of cytomegalovirus exposure and HLA in healthy donors. General observations from the study: Analysis was carried out at a later point, and it linked a missense DCLRE1C variant to TCR beta V- and J-gene trimming. Exclusion applied to some V segments, including TRBV6-2 and TRBV6-3, as they were indistinguishable.

This receptor was taken from a woman in her 40s in good health and CMV-seronegative. Sequencing was performed on PBMCs. This chain links TRBV7-9 with TRBJ1-6; D perhaps matches TRBD1 (5 bases). In DNA form, the CDR3 reads TGTGCCAGCAGCTTAGCGGGGACTGGCAATTCACCCCTCCACTTT. Translation: CASSLAGTGNSPLHF.